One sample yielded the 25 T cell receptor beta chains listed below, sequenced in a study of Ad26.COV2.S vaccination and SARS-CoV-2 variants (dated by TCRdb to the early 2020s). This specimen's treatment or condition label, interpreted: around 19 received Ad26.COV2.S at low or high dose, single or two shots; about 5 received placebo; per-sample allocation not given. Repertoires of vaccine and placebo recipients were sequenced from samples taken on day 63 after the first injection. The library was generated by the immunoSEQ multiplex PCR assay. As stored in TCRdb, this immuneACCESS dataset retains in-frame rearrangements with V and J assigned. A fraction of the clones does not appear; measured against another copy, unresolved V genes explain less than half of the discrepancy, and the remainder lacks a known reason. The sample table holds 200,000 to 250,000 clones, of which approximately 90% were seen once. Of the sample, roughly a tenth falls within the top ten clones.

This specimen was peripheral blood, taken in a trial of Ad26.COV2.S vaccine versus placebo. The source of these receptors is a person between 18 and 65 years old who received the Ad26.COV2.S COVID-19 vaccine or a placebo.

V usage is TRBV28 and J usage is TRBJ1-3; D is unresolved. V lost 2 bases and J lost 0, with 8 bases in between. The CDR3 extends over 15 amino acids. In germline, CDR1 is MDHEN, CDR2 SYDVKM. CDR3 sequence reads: CASSLRWGSGNTIYF. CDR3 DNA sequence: TGTGCCAGCAGTTTAAGGTGGGGCTCTGGAAACACCATATATTTT.

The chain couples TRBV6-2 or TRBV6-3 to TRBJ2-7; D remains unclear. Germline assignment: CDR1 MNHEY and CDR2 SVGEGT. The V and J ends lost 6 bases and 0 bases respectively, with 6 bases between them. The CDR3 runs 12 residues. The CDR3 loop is CASSVNSYEQYF. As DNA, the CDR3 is TGTGCCAGCAGCGTCAACTCCTACGAGCAGTACTTC.

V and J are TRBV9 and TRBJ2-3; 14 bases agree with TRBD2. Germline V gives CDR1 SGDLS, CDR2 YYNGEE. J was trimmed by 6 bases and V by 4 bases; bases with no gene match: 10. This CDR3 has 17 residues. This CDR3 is CASSPGTSGSTSDTQYF. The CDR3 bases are TGTGCCAGCAGCCCCGGGACTAGCGGGAGTACTTCGGATACGCAGTATTTT.

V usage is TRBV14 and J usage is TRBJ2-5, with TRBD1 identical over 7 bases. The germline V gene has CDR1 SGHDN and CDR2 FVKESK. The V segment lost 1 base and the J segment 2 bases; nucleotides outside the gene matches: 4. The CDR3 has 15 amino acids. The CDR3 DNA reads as TGTGCCAGCAGCCAAGGACAGGGTAATCAAGAGACCCAGTACTTC. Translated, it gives CASSQGQGNQETQYF.

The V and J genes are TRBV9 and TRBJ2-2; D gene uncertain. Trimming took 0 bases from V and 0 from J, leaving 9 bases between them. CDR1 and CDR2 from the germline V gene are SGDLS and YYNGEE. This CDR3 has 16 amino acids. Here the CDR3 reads CASSVAGDSNTGELFF. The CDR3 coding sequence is TGTGCCAGCAGCGTAGCTGGCGATTCGAACACCGGGGAGCTGTTTTTT.

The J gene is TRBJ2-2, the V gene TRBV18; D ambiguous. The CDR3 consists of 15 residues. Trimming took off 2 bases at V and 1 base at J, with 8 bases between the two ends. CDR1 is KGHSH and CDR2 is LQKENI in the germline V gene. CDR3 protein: CASSPDDGNTGELFF. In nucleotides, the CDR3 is TGTGCCAGCTCACCAGATGATGGGAACACCGGGGAGCTGTTTTTT.

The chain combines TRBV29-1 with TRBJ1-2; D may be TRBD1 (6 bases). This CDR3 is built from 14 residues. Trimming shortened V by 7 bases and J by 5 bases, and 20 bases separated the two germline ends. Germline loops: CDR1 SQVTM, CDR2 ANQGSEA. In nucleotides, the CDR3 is TGCAGCGCCATCAACAGGGAAATGGGGTATGGCTACACCTTC. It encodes CSAINREMGYGYTF.

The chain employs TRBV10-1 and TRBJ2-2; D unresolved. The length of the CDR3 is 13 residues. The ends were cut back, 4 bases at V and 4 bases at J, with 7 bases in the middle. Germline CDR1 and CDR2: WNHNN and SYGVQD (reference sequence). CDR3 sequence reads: CASSVAPTGELFF. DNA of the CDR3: TGCGCCAGCAGTGTGGCACCCACCGGGGAGCTGTTTTTT.

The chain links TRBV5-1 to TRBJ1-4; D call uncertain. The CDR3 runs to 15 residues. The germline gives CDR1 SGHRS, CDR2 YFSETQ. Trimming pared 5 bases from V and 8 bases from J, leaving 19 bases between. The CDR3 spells CASRSFKDGGEKLFF. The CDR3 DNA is TGCGCCAGCAGGTCTTTCAAGGACGGCGGGGAAAAACTGTTTTTT.

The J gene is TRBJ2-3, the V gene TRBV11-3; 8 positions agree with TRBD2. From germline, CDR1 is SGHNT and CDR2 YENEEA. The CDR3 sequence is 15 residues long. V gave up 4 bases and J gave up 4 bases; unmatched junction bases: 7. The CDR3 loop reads CASSSAAGGPDTQYF. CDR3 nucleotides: TGTGCCAGCAGCTCCGCCGCGGGGGGCCCAGATACGCAGTATTTT. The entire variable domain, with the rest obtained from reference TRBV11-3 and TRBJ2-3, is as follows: EAGVVQSPRYKIIEKKQPVAFWCNPISGHNTLYWYLQNLGQGPELLIRYENEEAVDDSQLPKDRFSAERLKGVDSTLKIQPAELGDSAVYLCASSSAAGGPDTQYFGPGTRLTVL.

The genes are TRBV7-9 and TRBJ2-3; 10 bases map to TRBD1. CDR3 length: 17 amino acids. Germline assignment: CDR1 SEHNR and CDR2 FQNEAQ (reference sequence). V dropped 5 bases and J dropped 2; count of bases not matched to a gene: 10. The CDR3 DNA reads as TGTGCCAGCAGCCCCGACCGGGACAGGGGCGTCACAGATACGCAGTATTTT. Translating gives CASSPDRDRGVTDTQYF.

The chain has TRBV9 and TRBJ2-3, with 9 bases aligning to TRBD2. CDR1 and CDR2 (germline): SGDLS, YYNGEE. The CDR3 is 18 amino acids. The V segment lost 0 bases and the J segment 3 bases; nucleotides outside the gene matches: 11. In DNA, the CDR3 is TGTGCCAGCAGCGTAGTGGGAGTGTCAGCGGGGGGTACAGATACGCAGTATTTT. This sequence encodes CASSVVGVSAGGTDTQYF. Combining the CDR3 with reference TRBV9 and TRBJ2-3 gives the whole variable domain DSGVTQTPKHLITATGQRVTLRCSPRSGDLSVYWYQQSLDQGLQFLIQYYNGEERAKGNILERFSAQQFPDLHSELNLSSLELGDSALYFCASSVVGVSAGGTDTQYFGPGTRLTVL.

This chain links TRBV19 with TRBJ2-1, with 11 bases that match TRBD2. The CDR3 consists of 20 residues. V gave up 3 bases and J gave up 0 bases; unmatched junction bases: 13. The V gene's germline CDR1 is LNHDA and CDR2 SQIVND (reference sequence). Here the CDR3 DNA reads TGTGCCAGTAGTATGTCCCCTCGGGTAGCGGGAGGGCTCTCCTACAATGAGCAGTTCTTC. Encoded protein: CASSMSPRVAGGLSYNEQFF.

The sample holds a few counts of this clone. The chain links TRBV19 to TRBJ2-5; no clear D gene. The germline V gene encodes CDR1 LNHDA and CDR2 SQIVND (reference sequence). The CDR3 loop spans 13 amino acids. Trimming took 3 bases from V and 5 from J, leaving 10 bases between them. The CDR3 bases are TGTGCCAGTAGTATCGCGGTCGGGGAGACCCAGTACTTC. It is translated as CASSIAVGETQYF.

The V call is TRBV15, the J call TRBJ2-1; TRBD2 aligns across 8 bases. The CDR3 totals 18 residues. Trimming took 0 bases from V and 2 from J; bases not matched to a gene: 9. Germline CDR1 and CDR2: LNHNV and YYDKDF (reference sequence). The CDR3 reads CATSRDLGPSGPYNEQFF. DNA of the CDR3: TGTGCCACCAGCAGAGATTTGGGGCCTAGCGGGCCCTACAATGAGCAGTTCTTC.

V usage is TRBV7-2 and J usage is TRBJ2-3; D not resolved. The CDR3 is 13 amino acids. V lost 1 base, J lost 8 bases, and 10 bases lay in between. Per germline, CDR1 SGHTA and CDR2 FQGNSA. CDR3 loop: CASSLVQTGTQYF. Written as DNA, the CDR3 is TGTGCCAGCAGCTTAGTACAGACGGGTACGCAGTATTTT.

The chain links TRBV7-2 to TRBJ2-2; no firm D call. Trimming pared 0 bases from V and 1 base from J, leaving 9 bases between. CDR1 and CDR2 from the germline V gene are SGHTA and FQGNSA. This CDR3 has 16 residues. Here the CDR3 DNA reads TGTGCCAGCAGCTTAGCGGGTTTCATGAACACCGGGGAGCTGTTTTTT. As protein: CASSLAGFMNTGELFF.

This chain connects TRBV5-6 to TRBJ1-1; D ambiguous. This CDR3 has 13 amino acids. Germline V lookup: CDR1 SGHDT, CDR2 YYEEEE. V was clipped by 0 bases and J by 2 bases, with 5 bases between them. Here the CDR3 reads CASSLGANTEAFF. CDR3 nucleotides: TGTGCCAGCAGCTTGGGGGCCAACACTGAAGCTTTCTTT.

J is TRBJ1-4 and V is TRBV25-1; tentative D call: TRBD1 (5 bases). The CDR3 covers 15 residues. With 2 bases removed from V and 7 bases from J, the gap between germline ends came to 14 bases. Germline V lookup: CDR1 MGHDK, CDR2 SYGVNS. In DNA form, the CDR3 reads TGTGCCAGCAGTGAACAAGGGACCGCTACTGAAAAACTGTTTTTT. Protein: CASSEQGTATEKLFF.

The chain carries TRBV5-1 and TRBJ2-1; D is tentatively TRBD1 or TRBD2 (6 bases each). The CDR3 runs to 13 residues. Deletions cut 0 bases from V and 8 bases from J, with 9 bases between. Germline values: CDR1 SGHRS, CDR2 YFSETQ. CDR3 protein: CASSLAGGYEQFF. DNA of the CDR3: TGCGCCAGCAGCTTGGCCGGGGGCTATGAGCAGTTCTTC.

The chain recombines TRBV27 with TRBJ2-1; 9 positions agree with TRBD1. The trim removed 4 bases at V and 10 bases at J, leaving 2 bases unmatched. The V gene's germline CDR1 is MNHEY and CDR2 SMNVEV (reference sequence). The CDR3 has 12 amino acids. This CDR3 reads CASSSGTGEQFF. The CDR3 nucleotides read TGTGCCAGCAGTTCCGGGACAGGGGAGCAGTTCTTC.

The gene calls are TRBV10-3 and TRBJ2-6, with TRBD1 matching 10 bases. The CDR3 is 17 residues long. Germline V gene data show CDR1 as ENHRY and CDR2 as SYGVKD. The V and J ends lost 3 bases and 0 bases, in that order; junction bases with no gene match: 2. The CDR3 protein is CAISEGDRGSGANVLTF. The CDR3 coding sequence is TGTGCCATCAGTGAAGGGGACAGGGGCTCTGGGGCCAACGTCCTGACTTTC.

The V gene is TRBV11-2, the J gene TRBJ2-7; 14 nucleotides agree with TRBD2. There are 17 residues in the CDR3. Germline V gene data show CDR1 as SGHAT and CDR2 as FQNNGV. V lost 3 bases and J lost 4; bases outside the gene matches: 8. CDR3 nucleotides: TGTGCCAGCAGCTTGACTAGCGGGGGGGTCCTTATATACGAGCAGTACTTC. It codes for CASSLTSGGVLIYEQYF.

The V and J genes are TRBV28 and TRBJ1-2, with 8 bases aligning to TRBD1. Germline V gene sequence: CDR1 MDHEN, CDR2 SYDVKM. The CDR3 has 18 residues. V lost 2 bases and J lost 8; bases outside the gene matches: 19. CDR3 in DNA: TGTGCCAGCAGTTTAAAGGCCCCCCCAATCAGGGGGCTATGGGGCTACACCTTC. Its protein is CASSLKAPPIRGLWGYTF.

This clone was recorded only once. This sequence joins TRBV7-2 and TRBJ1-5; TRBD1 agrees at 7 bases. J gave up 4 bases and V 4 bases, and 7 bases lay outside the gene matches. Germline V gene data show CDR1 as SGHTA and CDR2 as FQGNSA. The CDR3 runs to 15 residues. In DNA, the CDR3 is TGTGCCAGCAGCTCCAGACAGGGATTAAATCAGCCCCAGCATTTT. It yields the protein CASSSRQGLNQPQHF.